The 21 T cell receptor beta chains below were found in one sample sequenced in a study of tumor-infiltrating lymphocytes in primary liver carcinoma (TCRdb year 2017). Reads for this sample came from an Illumina HiSeq 2500. Starting from roughly 540 ng total RNA, TCRbeta-specific cDNA was produced by reverse transcription with a constant-region primer and ProtoScript II reverse transcriptase. The TCRbeta libraries were prepared through three rounds of nested multiplex PCR following a slightly modified ARM-PCR procedure. Each of the first two PCR rounds ran for around 11 cycles and used multiplex TRBV1-TRBV30 forward primers together with a Cbeta reverse primer. TCRdb passed the public sequencing reads through fastp at Q25 and MiXCR, retaining productive beta sequences. For every CDR3 protein sequence, its rows merge into one entry that carries the most common genes and DNA. This sample comprises about 310,000 distinct CDR3 sequences, 60% to 80% of them detected only once. About 9.4% of the sample is taken by the ten largest.

Blood RNA was extracted from unsorted whole blood with TRIzol reagent; germline DNA came from the DNeasy Blood & Tissue kit. The sample consisted of peripheral blood. These receptors were obtained from a man in his forties or fifties with primary liver carcinoma and hepatitis B virus infection.

Many counts were recorded for this clonotype. The V call is TRBV12-3 or TRBV12-4, the J call TRBJ1-5; 7 bases align to TRBD1. There are 15 residues in the CDR3. V shed 6 bases, J shed 1 base, and the junction held 6 bases outside the gene matches. The CDR3 is CASRSGTASNQPQHF. In nucleotides, the CDR3 is TGTGCCAGCAGGAGTGGGACAGCAAGCAATCAGCCCCAGCATTTT.

The chain employs TRBV5-1 and TRBJ2-2; no firm D call. CDR1 and CDR2 from the germline V gene are SGHRS and YFSETQ. Trimming shortened V by 2 bases and J by 0 bases, and 5 bases separated the two germline ends. This CDR3 is 14 amino acids long. CDR3 amino acids: CASSFQSNTGELFF. The CDR3 bases are TGCGCCAGCAGCTTCCAGTCGAACACCGGGGAGCTGTTTTTT. Complete variable domain (other parts from reference TRBV5-1 and TRBJ2-2): KAGVTQTPRYLIKTRGQQVTLSCSPISGHRSVSWYQQTPGQGLQFLFEYFSETQRNKGNFPGRFSGRQFSNSRSEMNVSTLELGDSALYLCASSFQSNTGELFFGEGSRLTVL.

Notes on this clonotype: Being one base from a much bigger clone, this may be a read error. The conserved phenylalanine or tryptophan is not found at the CDR3 terminus, so this likely reflects a read error. The chain joins TRBV7-9 to TRBJ2-7, with 12 nucleotides matching TRBD2. The CDR3 loop spans 16 amino acids. V was pared by 6 bases and J by 4 bases, with 10 bases of the junction left unmatched. Per the germline V gene, CDR1 is SEHNR and CDR2 is FQNEAQ (reference sequence). CDR3 in amino acids: CASRPPLAGGGYEQYL. CDR3 DNA: TGTGCCAGCAGACCCCCCCTAGCGGGAGGGGGATACGAGCAGTACTTA.

This clonotype was seen repeatedly, ten times or more. V gene TRBV5-1 combines with J gene TRBJ2-7; no clear D gene. The CDR3 covers 13 residues. V lost 4 bases, J lost 6 bases, and 14 bases lay in between. Per germline, CDR1 SGHRS and CDR2 YFSETQ. CDR3 in DNA: TGCGCCAGCAGCCAAGGAAGACTGGGCGAGCAGTACTTC. This encodes CASSQGRLGEQYF. Based on the CDR3 plus reference TRBV5-1 and TRBJ2-7, the full variable domain is KAGVTQTPRYLIKTRGQQVTLSCSPISGHRSVSWYQQTPGQGLQFLFEYFSETQRNKGNFPGRFSGRQFSNSRSEMNVSTLELGDSALYLCASSQGRLGEQYFGPGTRLTVT.

This chain connects TRBV11-2 to TRBJ2-3, with D maybe TRBD2 (5 bases). The CDR3 runs to 16 residues. The germline V gene has CDR1 SGHAT and CDR2 FQNNGV. The ends were cut back, 6 bases at V and 0 bases at J, with 16 bases in the middle. CDR3 DNA: TGTGCCAGCAGTTCTTTAGCGCGAGGGAGCACAGATACGCAGTATTTT. Its translation is CASSSLARGSTDTQYF.

Worth noting for this clonotype: One end of the junction is discordant with germline, which a read error may explain. V and J are TRBV6-5 and TRBJ2-7; D may correspond to TRBD1 or TRBD2 (6 bases each). The CDR3 is made up of 16 amino acids. Germline CDR1 MNHEY, CDR2 SVGAGI. CDR3 coding DNA: TGTGCCAGCAGTTACTCGAGAGGGGGGAACTCCTACGAGCGGTACTTC. As protein: CASSYSRGGNSYERYF.

This chain connects TRBV6-2 or TRBV6-3 to TRBJ1-2; 7 bases map to TRBD1. This CDR3 comprises 15 residues. CDR1 is MNHEY, CDR2 SVGEGT, per germline. The J segment lost 8 bases and the V segment lost 2 bases, leaving 11 bases of the junction unmatched. Here the CDR3 DNA reads TGTGCCAGCAGTTACAAGGGGGCAGCCCTTAACGGCTACACCTTC. Its protein product is CASSYKGAALNGYTF.

The CDR3 nucleotides read TGTGCCAGCAGCTACCCATCCTTTAGCGGGAAGGAGCAGTACTTC. It codes for CASSYPSFSGKEQYF. The chain carries TRBV6-2 or TRBV6-3 and TRBJ2-7; 8 bases align to TRBD2. The CDR3 is made up of 15 amino acids. Trimming took 6 bases from V and 7 from J; bases not matched to a gene: 14. Germline assignment: CDR1 MNHEY and CDR2 SVGEGT.

This clonotype has a count of ten or more. V gene TRBV6-6 combines with J gene TRBJ2-1; 12 bases map to TRBD2. CDR1 and CDR2 from the germline V gene are MNHNY and SVGAGI (reference sequence). V was clipped by 0 bases and J by 0 bases; unmatched bases: 6. The CDR3 runs 19 residues. The CDR3, as DNA: TGTGCCAGCAGTTACTCACTAGCGGGAGGATCGAGCTCCTACAATGAGCAGTTCTTC. Translating it yields CASSYSLAGGSSSYNEQFF.

This clonotype was detected only a few times. V usage is TRBV28 and J usage is TRBJ2-1; no firm D call. Germline CDR1 and CDR2: MDHEN and SYDVKM. V was trimmed by 5 bases and J by 0 bases, leaving 14 bases between them. The CDR3 has 16 amino acids. The CDR3 bases are TGTGCCAGCAGTGTCCTAGGAGCCAGCTCCTACAATGAGCAGTTCTTC. It encodes CASSVLGASSYNEQFF.

This clonotype has just one count. Compared with germline, one end of the junction differs, possibly owing to a read error. The chain uses TRBV4-1 and TRBJ1-2; D gene uncertain. CDR1 is MGHRA, CDR2 YSYEKL, per germline. The CDR3 has 15 residues. CDR3 bases: TGCACCAGCAACCAAGATTTCGGACCCTTCTATGGCTACACCTTC. Translated: CTSNQDFGPFYGYTF.

Comments on this clonotype: A read error is possible here, since a much larger clone lies one base away. The V and J genes are TRBV4-3 and TRBJ1-2; D is perhaps TRBD1 (5 bases). Germline V gene data show CDR1 as LGHNA and CDR2 as YSLEER. V lost 1 base to trimming and J lost 10 bases, with 19 bases between them. CDR3 length equals 15 residues. The CDR3 nucleotides read TGCGCCAGCAGCCAAGCCCCCCCCAGGGACGGAGACTACACCTTC. Translation gives CASSQAPPRDGDYTF.

In regard to this clonotype: At one end the junction does not follow the germline gene, possibly because of a read error. The chain has TRBV6-5 and TRBJ2-2; tentatively, D is TRBD1 (8 bases). This CDR3 spans 16 amino acids. The germline V gene encodes CDR1 MNHEY and CDR2 SVGAGI. Written as DNA, the CDR3 is TGCGCCAGCAGACGCGGACAGGGAGGGAGCACCGGGGAGCTGTTTTTT. Its protein is CASRRGQGGSTGELFF.

The sample holds one count of this clonotype. In this CDR3 the conserved last residue, phenylalanine or tryptophan, is missing, so a read error is likely. The chain has TRBV6-5 and TRBJ2-1, with D possibly called TRBD1 or TRBD2 (5 bases each). The CDR3 consists of 14 residues. Germline CDR1 reads MNHEY; CDR2 reads SVGAGI. CDR3 loop: CASSPGSAYNEQFL. The CDR3 DNA follows: TGTGCCAGCAGCCCAGGGAGCGCCTATAATGAGCAGTTCCTC.

A few counts support this clonotype. The chain links TRBV6-5 to TRBJ2-7; D is unresolved. V lost 6 bases and J lost 2, with 11 bases in between. The CDR3 contains 13 residues. Germline V CDR1 and CDR2: MNHEY, SVGAGI. The CDR3 DNA reads TGTGCCAGCAGCAACAGAGGCACCTACGAGCAGTACTTC. Amino acid sequence: CASSNRGTYEQYF.

With respect to this clonotype: A single base separates this from a much larger clone, so it may be a read error. V is TRBV6-5 and J is TRBJ2-7; TRBD2 matches at 7 bases. Looked up from germline, CDR1 is MNHEY and CDR2 is SVGAGI. With 4 bases clipped from V and 5 bases from J, the junction kept 11 bases outside the gene matches. This CDR3 is 15 amino acids long. CDR3 nucleotide sequence: TGTGCCAGCAGTTCCTCCGGGCGGGAGTGGGACGAGCAGTACTTC. It codes for CASSSSGREWDEQYF.

This clonotype was seen a few times. The chain carries TRBV5-4 and TRBJ1-1; D is perhaps TRBD1 (5 bases). The CDR3 runs to 14 residues. The V end lost 2 bases, the J end lost 2 bases, and 10 bases lay between the germline ends. Germline V gene sequence: CDR1 SGHNT, CDR2 YYREEE (reference sequence). The CDR3 spells CASSFRAGNTEAFF. In nucleotides, the CDR3 is TGTGCCAGCAGCTTCAGGGCCGGAAACACTGAAGCTTTCTTT.

This clonotype was seen a few times. Possible read error: a much larger clone is one base away. V gene TRBV6-5 combines with J gene TRBJ1-2; 7 bases map to TRBD1. Germline V gene lookup returns CDR1 MNHEY and CDR2 SVGAGI. The CDR3 is 13 residues long. V shed 8 bases and J 9 bases; nucleotides not matched to a gene: 12. The CDR3 reads CASPMDRSGRYTF. The CDR3 region has the DNA TGTGCCAGCCCTATGGACAGGTCTGGGCGCTACACCTTC.

As regards this clonotype: At one boundary the junction diverges from the germline segment, which might be a read error. The chain couples TRBV11-2 to TRBJ1-1, with a possible D match to TRBD1 (6 bases). In germline, CDR1 is SGHAT, CDR2 FQNNGV. The CDR3 totals 17 residues. The CDR3 DNA reads TGTGCCAGCAGCCCGAGGGGGGGGTACCTTATGAACACTCAAGCTTTCTTT. It codes for CASSPRGGYLMNTQAFF.

Note on this clonotype: The conserved phenylalanine or tryptophan normally closing the CDR3 is absent here, so this likely arose from a read error. The chain employs TRBV7-9 and TRBJ1-6; D gene unclear. The germline V gene encodes CDR1 SEHNR and CDR2 FQNEAQ (reference sequence). V was trimmed by 2 bases and J by 8 bases, leaving 7 bases between them. The CDR3 loop spans 13 amino acids. The CDR3: CASSLTSYSPLHL. The DNA of the CDR3 is TGTGCCAGCAGCTTAACCAGCTATTCACCCCTCCACCTT.

For this clonotype: Because the CDR3 is missing its conserved closing phenylalanine or tryptophan, this is likely a read error. The gene calls are TRBV29-1 and TRBJ1-1; D remains unclear. Per germline, CDR1 SQVTM and CDR2 ANQGSEA. The CDR3 is 13 amino acids. The V and J ends lost 7 bases and 2 bases respectively, with 14 bases between them. CDR3 DNA: TGCAGCGCTGGACGAGGGCAAAACACTGAAGCTTTCTCT. The encoded protein is CSAGRGQNTEAFS.